A selection of T cell receptor beta chains follows, all from one sample in a study of radiotherapy plus CTLA-4 blockade in lung cancer. Data came from immunoSEQ multiplex PCR; TCRdb stores just in-frame clones and leaves some out. In the table there are about 48,000 clones, 86% of which are singletons. The sequencing used peripheral blood, collected from a patient treated with radiotherapy plus ipilimumab. Receptor source: a human donor with non-small cell lung cancer that progressed on radiotherapy plus ipilimumab. Some clones in this sample may be carry-over from other donors' samples. The conserved cysteine and the conserved F or W are not part of the CDR3 here.

j_call	v_call	cdr3_aa
TRBJ2-1	TRBV9	ASSPLNGLVVNEQF
TRBJ2-7	TRBV4-2	ASSPNPGLAAYEQY
TRBJ1-1	TRBV16	ASSPRTGANTEAF
TRBJ2-3	TRBV30	ASLTGRRSTDTQY
TRBJ2-3	TRBV5-4	ASSFGTRDGDTQY
TRBJ2-7	TRBV7-2	ASSLAQQGSEQY
TRBJ2-7	TRBV7-2	ASSLDRGPGVEQY
TRBJ2-1	TRBV28	ASTLQVSGTYNEQF
TRBJ2-1	TRBV5-1	ASTPSGSVGNEQF
TRBJ2-2	TRBV7-9	ASSEQSGELF
TRBJ2-2	TRBV7-6	ASSQLSGGNTGELF
TRBJ2-1	TRBV6-1	ASSESRGLAGYNEQF
TRBJ1-1	TRBV5-8	ASRLPAGTANTEAF
TRBJ1-2	TRBV5-6	ASRRTGGRYGYT
TRBJ2-7	TRBV29-1	STQGPYRGVWNEQY
TRBJ1-4	TRBV5-1	ASSTTGVEDEKLF
TRBJ2-1	TRBV2	AFVRGSYNEQF
TRBJ1-4	TRBV7-9	ASSSSGGEKLF
TRBJ1-2	TRBV14	ASSPPDRGYGYT
TRBJ2-3	TRBV12-5	ASGLATSGGASDTQY
TRBJ2-5	TRBV4-2	ASSHSSPDSQETQY
TRBJ2-2	TRBV4-3	ASSQGAAGELF
TRBJ2-4	TRBV19	ASSYRGAKNIQY
TRBJ1-4	TRBV7-2	ASSRGGSQEKLF
TRBJ2-1	TRBV29-1	SGNRGLAYNEQF
TRBJ1-5	TRBV5-1	ASSLTGSNQPQH
TRBJ2-1	TRBV11-3	ASSAGNEQF
TRBJ1-1	TRBV6-4	ASSSSDINGAEAF
TRBJ1-5	TRBV18	ASSTGQHNQPQH
TRBJ2-3	TRBV5-1	ASSIGTGGDTQY